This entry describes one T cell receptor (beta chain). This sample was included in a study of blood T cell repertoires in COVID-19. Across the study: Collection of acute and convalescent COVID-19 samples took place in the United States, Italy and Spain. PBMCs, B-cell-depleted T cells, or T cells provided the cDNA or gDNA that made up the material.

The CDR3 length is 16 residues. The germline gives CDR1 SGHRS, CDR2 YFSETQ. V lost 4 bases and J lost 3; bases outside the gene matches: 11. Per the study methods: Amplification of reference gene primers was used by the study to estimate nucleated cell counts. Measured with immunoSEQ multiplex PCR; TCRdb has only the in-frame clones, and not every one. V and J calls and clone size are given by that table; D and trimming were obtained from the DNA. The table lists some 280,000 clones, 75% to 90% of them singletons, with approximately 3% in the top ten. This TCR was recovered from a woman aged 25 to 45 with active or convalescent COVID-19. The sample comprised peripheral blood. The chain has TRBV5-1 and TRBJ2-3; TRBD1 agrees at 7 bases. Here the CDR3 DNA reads TGCGCCAGCAGCCCACGGACAGGAGCTACTACAGATACGCAGTATTTT. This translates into CASSPRTGATTDTQYF.